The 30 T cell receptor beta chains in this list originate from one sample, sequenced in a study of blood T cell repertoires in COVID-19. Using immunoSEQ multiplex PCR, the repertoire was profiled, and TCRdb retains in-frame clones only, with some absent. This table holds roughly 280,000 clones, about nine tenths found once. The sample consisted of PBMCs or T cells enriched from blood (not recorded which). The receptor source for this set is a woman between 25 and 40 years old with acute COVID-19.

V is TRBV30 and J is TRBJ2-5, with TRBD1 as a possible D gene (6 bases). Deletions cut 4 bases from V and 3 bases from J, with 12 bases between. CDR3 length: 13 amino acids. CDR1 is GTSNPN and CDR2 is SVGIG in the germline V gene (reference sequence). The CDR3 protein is CAWMAGTKETQYF. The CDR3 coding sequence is TGTGCCTGGATGGCAGGGACAAAAGAGACCCAGTACTTC.

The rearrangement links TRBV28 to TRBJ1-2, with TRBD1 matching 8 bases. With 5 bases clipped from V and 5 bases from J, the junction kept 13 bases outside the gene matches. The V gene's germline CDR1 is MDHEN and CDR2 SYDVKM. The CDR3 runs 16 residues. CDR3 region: CASSGTGGREGYGYTF. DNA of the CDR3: TGTGCCAGCAGTGGGACAGGCGGACGGGAAGGGTATGGCTACACCTTC.

DNA for the CDR3: TGCGCCAGCAGCTCCGAGACAGGTTCCAAAAACATTCAGTACTTC. Translated, it gives CASSSETGSKNIQYF. The chain links TRBV5-1 to TRBJ2-4, with D tentatively TRBD1 (6 bases). Between the trimmed V and J ends, which lost 3 bases and 2 bases, there was a span of 12 bases. This CDR3 has 15 amino acids. From germline, CDR1 is SGHRS and CDR2 YFSETQ. Drawing the rest from reference TRBV5-1 and TRBJ2-4, the complete variable domain is KAGVTQTPRYLIKTRGQQVTLSCSPISGHRSVSWYQQTPGQGLQFLFEYFSETQRNKGNFPGRFSGRQFSNSRSEMNVSTLELGDSALYLCASSSETGSKNIQYFGAGTRLSVL.

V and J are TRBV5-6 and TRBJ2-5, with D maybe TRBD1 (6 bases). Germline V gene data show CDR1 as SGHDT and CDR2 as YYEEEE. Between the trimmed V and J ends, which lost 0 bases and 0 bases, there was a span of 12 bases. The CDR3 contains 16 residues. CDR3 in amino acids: CASSLVSTGYQETQYF. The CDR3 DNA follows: TGTGCCAGCAGCTTGGTTTCCACAGGGTACCAAGAGACCCAGTACTTC.

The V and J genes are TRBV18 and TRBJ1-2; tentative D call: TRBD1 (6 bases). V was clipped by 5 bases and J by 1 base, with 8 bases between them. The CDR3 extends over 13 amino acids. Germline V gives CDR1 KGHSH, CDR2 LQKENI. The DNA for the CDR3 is TGTGCCAGCTCAAAGGACAGTAACTATGGCTACACCTTC. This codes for CASSKDSNYGYTF.

The CDR3 sequence: CASSKVDRDQETQYF. CDR3 coding DNA: TGTGCCAGCAGCAAGGTGGACAGGGACCAAGAGACCCAGTACTTC. This chain links TRBV5-6 with TRBJ2-5; 8 bases agree with TRBD1. The length of the CDR3 is 15 residues. Germline CDR1 reads SGHDT; CDR2 reads YYEEEE. J lost 0 bases, V lost 4 bases, and 5 bases had no gene match.

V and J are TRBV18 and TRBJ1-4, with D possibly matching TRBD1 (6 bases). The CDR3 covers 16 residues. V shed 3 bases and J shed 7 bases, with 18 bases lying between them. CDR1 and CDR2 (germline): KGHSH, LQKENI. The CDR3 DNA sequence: TGTGCCAGCTCACCCCGAACGCCTGGCAGGGGTGAAAAACTGTTTTTT. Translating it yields CASSPRTPGRGEKLFF.

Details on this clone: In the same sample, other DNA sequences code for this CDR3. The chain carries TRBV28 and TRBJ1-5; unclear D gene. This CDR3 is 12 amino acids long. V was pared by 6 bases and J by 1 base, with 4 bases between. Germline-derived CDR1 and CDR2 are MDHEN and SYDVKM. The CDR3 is CASRGSNQPQHF. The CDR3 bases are TGTGCCAGCAGGGGCAGCAATCAGCCCCAGCATTTT.

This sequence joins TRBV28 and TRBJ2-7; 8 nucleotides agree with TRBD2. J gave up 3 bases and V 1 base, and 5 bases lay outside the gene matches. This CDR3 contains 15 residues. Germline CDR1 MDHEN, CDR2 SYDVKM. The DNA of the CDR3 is TGTGCCAGCAGTTTATTACTAGCGGCGAACTACGAGCAGTACTTC. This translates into CASSLLLAANYEQYF.

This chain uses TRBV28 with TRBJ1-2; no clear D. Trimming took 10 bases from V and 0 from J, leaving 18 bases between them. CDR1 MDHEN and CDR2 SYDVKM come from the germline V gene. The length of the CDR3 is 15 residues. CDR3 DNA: TGTGCCACCATGACAACTCAGTTAGCTAACTATGGCTACACCTTC. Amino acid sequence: CATMTTQLANYGYTF.

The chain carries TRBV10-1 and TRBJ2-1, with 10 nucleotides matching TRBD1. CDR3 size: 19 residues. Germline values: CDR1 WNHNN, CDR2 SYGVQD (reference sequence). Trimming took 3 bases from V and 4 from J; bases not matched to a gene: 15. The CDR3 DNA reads TGCGCCAGCAGTGATCTAACCCTCCGTGACAGGGGGCTTTACAATGAGCAGTTCTTC. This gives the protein CASSDLTLRDRGLYNEQFF.

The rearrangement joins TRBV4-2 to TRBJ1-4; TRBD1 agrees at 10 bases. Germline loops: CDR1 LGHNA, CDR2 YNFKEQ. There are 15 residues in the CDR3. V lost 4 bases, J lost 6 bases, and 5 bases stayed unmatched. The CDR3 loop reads CASSPPGTGDEKLFF. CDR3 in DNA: TGTGCCAGCAGCCCCCCCGGGACAGGGGATGAAAAACTGTTTTTT.

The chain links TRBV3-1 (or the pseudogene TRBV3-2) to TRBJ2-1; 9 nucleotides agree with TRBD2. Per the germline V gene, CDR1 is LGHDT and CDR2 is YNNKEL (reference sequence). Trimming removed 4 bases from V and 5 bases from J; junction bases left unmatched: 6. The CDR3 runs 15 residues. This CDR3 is CASSLTSGVNNEQFF. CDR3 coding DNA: TGTGCCAGCAGCCTGACTAGCGGAGTTAACAATGAGCAGTTCTTC.

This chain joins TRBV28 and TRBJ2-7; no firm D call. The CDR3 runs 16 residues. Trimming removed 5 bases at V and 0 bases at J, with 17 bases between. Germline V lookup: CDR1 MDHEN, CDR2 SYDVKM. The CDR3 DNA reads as TGTGCCAGCAGTGGTACGCGGATCCCCGCCTCCTACGAGCAGTACTTC. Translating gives CASSGTRIPASYEQYF.

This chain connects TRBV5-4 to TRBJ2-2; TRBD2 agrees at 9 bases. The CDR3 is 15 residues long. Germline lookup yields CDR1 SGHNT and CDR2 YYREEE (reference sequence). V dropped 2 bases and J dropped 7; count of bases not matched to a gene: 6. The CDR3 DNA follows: TGTGCCAGCAGCTTAGCGGGAGGTTCTGGCGGGGAGCTGTTTTTT. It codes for CASSLAGGSGGELFF.

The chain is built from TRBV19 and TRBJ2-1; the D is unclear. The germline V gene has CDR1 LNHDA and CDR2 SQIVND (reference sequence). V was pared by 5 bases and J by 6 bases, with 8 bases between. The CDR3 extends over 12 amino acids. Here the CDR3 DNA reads TGTGCCAGTAGTCCCCCGGGCAATGAGCAGTTCTTC. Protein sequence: CASSPPGNEQFF.

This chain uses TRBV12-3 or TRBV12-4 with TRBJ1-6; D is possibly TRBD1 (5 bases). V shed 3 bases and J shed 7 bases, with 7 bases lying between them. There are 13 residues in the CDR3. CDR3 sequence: CASSLGGNSPLHF. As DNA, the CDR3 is TGTGCCAGCAGTTTGGGGGGGAATTCACCCCTCCACTTT.

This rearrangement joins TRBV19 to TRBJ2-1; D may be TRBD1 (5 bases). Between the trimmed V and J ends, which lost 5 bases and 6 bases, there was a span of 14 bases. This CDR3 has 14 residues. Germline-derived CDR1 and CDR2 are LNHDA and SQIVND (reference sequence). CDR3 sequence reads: CASSAGFLGNEQFF. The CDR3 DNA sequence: TGTGCCAGTAGTGCAGGGTTTCTAGGCAATGAGCAGTTCTTC.

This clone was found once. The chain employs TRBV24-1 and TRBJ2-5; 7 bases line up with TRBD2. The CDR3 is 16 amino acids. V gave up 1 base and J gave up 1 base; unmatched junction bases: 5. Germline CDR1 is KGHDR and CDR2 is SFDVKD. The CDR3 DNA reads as TGTGCCACCAGTGATTTCACGCGGGGGTTCCAAGAGACCCAGTACTTC. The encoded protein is CATSDFTRGFQETQYF.

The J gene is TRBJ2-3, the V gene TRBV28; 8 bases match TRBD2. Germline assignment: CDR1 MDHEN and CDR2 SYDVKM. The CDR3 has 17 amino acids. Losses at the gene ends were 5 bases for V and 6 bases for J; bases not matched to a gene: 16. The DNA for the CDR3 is TGTGCCAGCAGTACCGTTACTAGCGGTATTGGGGAGGATACGCAGTATTTT. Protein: CASSTVTSGIGEDTQYF. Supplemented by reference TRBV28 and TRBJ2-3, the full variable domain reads DVKVTQSSRYLVKRTGEKVFLECVQDMDHENMFWYRQDPGLGLRLIYFSYDVKMKEKGDIPEGYSVSREKKERFSLILESASTNQTSMYLCASSTVTSGIGEDTQYFGPGTRLTVL.

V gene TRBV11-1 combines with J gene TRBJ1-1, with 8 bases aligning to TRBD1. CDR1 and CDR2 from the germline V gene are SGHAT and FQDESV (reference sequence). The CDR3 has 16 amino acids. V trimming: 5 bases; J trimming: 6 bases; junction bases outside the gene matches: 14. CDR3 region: CASSPTDRGVGAEAFF. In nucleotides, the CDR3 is TGTGCCAGCAGCCCCACCGACAGGGGCGTTGGTGCTGAAGCTTTCTTT.

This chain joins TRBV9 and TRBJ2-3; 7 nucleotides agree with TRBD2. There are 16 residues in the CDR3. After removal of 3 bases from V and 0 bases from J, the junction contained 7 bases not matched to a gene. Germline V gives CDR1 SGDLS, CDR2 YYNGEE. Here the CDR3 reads CASSGASGVSTDTQYF. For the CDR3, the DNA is TGTGCCAGCAGCGGAGCCAGCGGGGTTAGCACAGATACGCAGTATTTT.

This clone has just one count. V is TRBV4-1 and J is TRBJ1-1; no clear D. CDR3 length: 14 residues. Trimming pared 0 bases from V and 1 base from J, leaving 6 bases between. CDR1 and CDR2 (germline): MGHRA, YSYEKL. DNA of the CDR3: TGCGCCAGCAGCCAAGATGGCAGGAACACTGAAGCTTTCTTT. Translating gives CASSQDGRNTEAFF.

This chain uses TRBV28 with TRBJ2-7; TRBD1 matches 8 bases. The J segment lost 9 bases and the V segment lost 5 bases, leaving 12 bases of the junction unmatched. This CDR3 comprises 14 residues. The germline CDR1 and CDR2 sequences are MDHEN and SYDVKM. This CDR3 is CASSTGTGRSWQYF. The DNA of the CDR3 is TGTGCCAGCAGTACCGGGACAGGACGGAGTTGGCAGTACTTC.

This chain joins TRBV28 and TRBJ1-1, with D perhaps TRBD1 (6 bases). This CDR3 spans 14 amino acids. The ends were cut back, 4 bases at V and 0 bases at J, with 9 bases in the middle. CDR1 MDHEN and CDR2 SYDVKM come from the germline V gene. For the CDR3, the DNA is TGTGCCAGCAGTTCAACAGGGTTGAACACTGAAGCTTTCTTT. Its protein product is CASSSTGLNTEAFF.

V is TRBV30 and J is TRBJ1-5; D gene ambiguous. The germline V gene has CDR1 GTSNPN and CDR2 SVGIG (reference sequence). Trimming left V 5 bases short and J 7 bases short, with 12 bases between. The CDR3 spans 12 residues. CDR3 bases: TGTGCCTGGGACGGGAATGAGCAGCCCCAGCATTTT. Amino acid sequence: CAWDGNEQPQHF.

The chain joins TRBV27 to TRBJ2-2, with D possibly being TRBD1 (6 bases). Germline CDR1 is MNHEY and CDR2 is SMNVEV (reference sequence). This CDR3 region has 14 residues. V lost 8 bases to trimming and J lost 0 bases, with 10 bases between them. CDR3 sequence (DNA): TGTGCCAGCTCGACAGGATCGAACACCGGGGAGCTGTTTTTT. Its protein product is CASSTGSNTGELFF.

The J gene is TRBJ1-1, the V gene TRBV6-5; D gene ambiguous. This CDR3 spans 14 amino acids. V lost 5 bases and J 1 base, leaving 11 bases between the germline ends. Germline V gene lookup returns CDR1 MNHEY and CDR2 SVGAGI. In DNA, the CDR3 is TGTGCCAGCAGTCGAATCCGGGAGAACACTGAAGCTTTCTTT. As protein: CASSRIRENTEAFF.

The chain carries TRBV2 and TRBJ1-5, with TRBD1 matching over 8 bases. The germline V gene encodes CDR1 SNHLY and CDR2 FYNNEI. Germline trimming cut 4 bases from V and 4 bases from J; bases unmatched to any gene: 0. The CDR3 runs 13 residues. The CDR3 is CASSGTGNQPQHF. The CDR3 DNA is TGTGCCAGCAGTGGGACAGGGAATCAGCCCCAGCATTTT. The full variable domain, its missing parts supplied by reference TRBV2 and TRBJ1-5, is EPEVTQTPSHQVTQMGQEVILRCVPISNHLYFYWYRQILGQKVEFLVSFYNNEISEKSEIFDDQFSVERPDGSNFTLKIRSTKLEDSAMYFCASSGTGNQPQHFGDGTRLSIL.

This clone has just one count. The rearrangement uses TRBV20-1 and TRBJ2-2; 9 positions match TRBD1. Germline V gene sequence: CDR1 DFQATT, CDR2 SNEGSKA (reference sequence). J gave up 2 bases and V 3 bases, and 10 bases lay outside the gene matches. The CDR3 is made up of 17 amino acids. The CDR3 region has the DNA TGCAGTGCTAGTCAAAACCCGGGACAGGGTAACACCGGGGAGCTGTTTTTT. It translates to CSASQNPGQGNTGELFF.